This entry lists 14 T cell receptor beta chains sequenced from one sample in a study of cytomegalovirus exposure and HLA in healthy donors. Sequenced by immunoSEQ multiplex PCR; TCRdb stores in-frame clones only, minus some. The sample consists of over 100,000 clones, 89% of them appearing once. Material: PBMCs. The receptors derive from a woman between 18 and 30 years old in good health and CMV-seronegative.

The chain is built from TRBV4-1 and TRBJ2-6, with D maybe TRBD1 (6 bases). This CDR3 has 15 amino acids. CDR1 and CDR2 (germline): MGHRA, YSYEKL. Trimming took 4 bases from V and 1 from J, leaving 8 bases between them. CDR3 residues: CASSPQGSGANVLTF. In nucleotides, the CDR3 is TGCGCCAGCAGCCCGCAGGGGTCTGGGGCCAACGTCCTGACTTTC.

Remarks on this clone: In the same sample, other DNA sequences code for this CDR3. This chain links TRBV5-4 with TRBJ1-4; 8 bases map to TRBD1. CDR1 and CDR2 (germline): SGHNT, YYREEE (reference sequence). This CDR3 comprises 14 residues. J gave up 7 bases and V 1 base, and 3 bases lay outside the gene matches. In DNA form, the CDR3 reads TGTGCCAGCAGCTTGCAGGGGGCGGCTGAAAAACTGTTTTTT. Translated: CASSLQGAAEKLFF.

This clone was recorded once. V and J are TRBV7-6 and TRBJ2-7; TRBD1 aligns across 7 bases. The germline CDR1 and CDR2 sequences are SGHVS and FNYEAQ. The V segment lost 1 base and the J segment 5 bases; nucleotides outside the gene matches: 8. The length of the CDR3 is 15 residues. CDR3 nucleotides: TGTGCCAGCAGCTTAGGTGCCCAAACAGGGGACGAGCAGTACTTC. Protein sequence: CASSLGAQTGDEQYF.

V usage is TRBV7-6 and J usage is TRBJ1-4; TRBD1 matches at 8 bases. The junction had 7 bases not matched to a gene; V was cut back by 5 bases and J by 8 bases. CDR3 length: 14 amino acids. Germline-derived CDR1 and CDR2 are SGHVS and FNYEAQ. The CDR3 here is CASSEDRVGEKLFF. The DNA for the CDR3 is TGTGCCAGCAGCGAGGACAGGGTTGGCGAAAAACTGTTTTTT.

The chain employs TRBV6-5 and TRBJ2-1, with D perhaps TRBD2 (7 bases). The length of the CDR3 is 13 residues. Germline assignment: CDR1 MNHEY and CDR2 SVGAGI. Trimming took off 9 bases at V and 6 bases at J, with 15 bases between the two ends. In DNA form, the CDR3 reads TGTGCCAGGAAAACGGGGGGCGTCAATGAGCAGTTCTTC. Translation: CARKTGGVNEQFF.

The CDR3 here is CASSRSTATHQPQHF. CDR3 bases: TGCGCCAGCAGCCGATCCACAGCTACCCATCAGCCCCAGCATTTT. The chain couples TRBV4-1 to TRBJ1-5; D gene unclear. The CDR3 length is 15 residues. Germline V gene lookup returns CDR1 MGHRA and CDR2 YSYEKL. Trimming cost V 4 bases and J 5 bases, with 15 bases left between them.

The genes are TRBV5-4 and TRBJ2-5; possible D gene TRBD2, 6 bases. The germline V gene has CDR1 SGHNT and CDR2 YYREEE (reference sequence). The V end was cut by 1 base, the J end by 3 bases, with 16 bases between. CDR3 length: 16 residues. CDR3 nucleotides: TGTGCCAGCAGCTTGATTGGCCGGGTAGCGGAAGAGACCCAGTACTTC. Its protein is CASSLIGRVAEETQYF.

The V gene is TRBV6-1, the J gene TRBJ1-2; TRBD1 matches 9 bases. This CDR3 contains 15 residues. Germline assignment: CDR1 MNHNS and CDR2 SASEGT. Germline trimming cut 4 bases from V and 3 bases from J; bases unmatched to any gene: 6. The CDR3 sequence: CASSAGTGTHYGYTF. As DNA, the CDR3 is TGTGCCAGCAGTGCAGGGACAGGGACCCACTATGGCTACACCTTC.

V usage is TRBV5-1 and J usage is TRBJ2-7, with D perhaps TRBD1 (5 bases). Germline lookup yields CDR1 SGHRS and CDR2 YFSETQ. V lost 5 bases and J lost 2, with 20 bases in between. CDR3 length: 16 amino acids. The CDR3 bases are TGCGCCAGCAGTCCTAGGGGCCTACGGCCGGCCTACGAGCAGTACTTC. Translating it yields CASSPRGLRPAYEQYF.

J is TRBJ2-7 and V is TRBV4-1; 11 bases fit TRBD2. V lost 3 bases and J lost 3; bases outside the gene matches: 10. The CDR3 length is 17 residues. Germline-derived CDR1 and CDR2 are MGHRA and YSYEKL. CDR3 loop: CASSHQPPGTSGYEQYF. The CDR3 DNA reads TGCGCCAGCAGCCATCAGCCGCCCGGGACTAGCGGCTACGAGCAGTACTTC.

The chain employs TRBV5-1 and TRBJ1-3; 7 bases agree with TRBD1. This CDR3 contains 15 residues. CDR1 SGHRS and CDR2 YFSETQ come from the germline V gene. The ends lost 4 bases at V and 1 base at J; junction bases unmatched: 5. The CDR3 loop reads CASSEQGSSGNTIYF. As DNA, the CDR3 is TGCGCCAGCAGCGAACAGGGGTCTTCTGGAAACACCATATATTTT.

The chain has TRBV4-1 and TRBJ1-2, with unresolved D. CDR3 length equals 14 residues. The germline V gene has CDR1 MGHRA and CDR2 YSYEKL. Trimming stripped 1 base from V and 6 bases from J, with 12 bases between. CDR3: CASSQGLLSNGYTF. As DNA, the CDR3 is TGCGCCAGCAGCCAAGGGTTACTGAGTAATGGCTACACCTTC.

The chain has TRBV7-8 and TRBJ1-5, with D maybe TRBD1 (6 bases). The V and J ends lost 0 bases and 4 bases respectively, with 13 bases between them. The CDR3 has 16 residues. The germline gives CDR1 SGHVS, CDR2 FQNEAQ. The CDR3 region is CASSLAPDSPNQPQHF. CDR3 nucleotide sequence: TGTGCCAGCAGCTTAGCTCCGGACAGCCCTAATCAGCCCCAGCATTTT.

This chain links TRBV10-3 with TRBJ2-6; no definite D call. Germline V lookup: CDR1 ENHRY, CDR2 SYGVKD. The CDR3 has 14 residues. V gave up 8 bases and J gave up 2 bases, with 10 bases separating them. The CDR3 reads CAIGVTAGANVLTF. The CDR3 DNA is TGTGCCATCGGAGTAACGGCTGGGGCCAACGTCCTGACTTTC.